The present T cell receptor beta chain was sequenced within a study of molecular identifiers for immune sequencing clone quantification. One entry per CDR3 protein results from TCRdb running MiXCR on the PCR reads. The table shows more than 250,000 distinct CDR3 sequences, with roughly 23% occurring only once. Germline V gives CDR1 MNHEY, CDR2 SMNVEV (reference sequence). Trimming removed 8 bases at V and 2 bases at J, with 7 bases between. The length of the CDR3 is 11 residues. The clonotype originates from a human donor in good health. Some libraries in this study had Jurkat cell RNA spiked in. The V gene is TRBV27, the J gene TRBJ2-7; D might be TRBD1 or TRBD2, each matching 5 bases. Sequencing used naive CD8+ T cells from blood, with Jurkat cell RNA spiked in. Regarding subset: FACS-sorted CD8+CD4-CCR7+CD45RA+ naive T cells. In DNA, the CDR3 is TGTGCCAGCGGGACCCCCTACGAGCAGTACTTC. It translates to CASGTPYEQYF.